The 26 T cell receptor beta chains below were found in one sample sequenced in a study of blood T cell repertoires in COVID-19. The method was immunoSEQ multiplex PCR; TCRdb's version includes in-frame clones alone and lacks a portion of them. The sample has some 91,000 clones; 60% to 85% are singletons. Sequenced: peripheral blood. The receptors come from a man aged 70-80 years with acute or convalescent COVID-19.

V gene TRBV24-1 combines with J gene TRBJ2-3, with a tentative D call TRBD2 (6 bases). This CDR3 comprises 13 residues. Germline-derived CDR1 and CDR2 are KGHDR and SFDVKD. V dropped 8 bases and J dropped 5 bases, with 13 bases sitting between them. CDR3 sequence reads: CATTSGVGDTQYF. In DNA, the CDR3 is TGTGCCACCACTTCGGGGGTAGGAGATACGCAGTATTTT.

The chain has TRBV6-1 and TRBJ2-2; a weak D match, TRBD1 (6 bases). CDR1 MNHNS and CDR2 SASEGT come from the germline V gene. The V end was cut by 4 bases, the J end by 1 base, with 13 bases between. CDR3 length equals 16 residues. The CDR3 reads CASSGRTEKNTGELFF. The DNA for the CDR3 is TGTGCCAGCAGTGGAAGGACAGAGAAGAACACCGGGGAGCTGTTTTTT.

The chain uses TRBV2 and TRBJ1-1, with 10 bases that match TRBD1. The V gene's germline CDR1 is SNHLY and CDR2 FYNNEI. This CDR3 region has 17 residues. With V trimmed by 7 bases and J by 0 bases, 11 bases remained unmatched. CDR3 in DNA: TGTGCCAGCACCGCGTGGACAGGGGGTCTCATGAACACTGAAGCTTTCTTT. Translated, it gives CASTAWTGGLMNTEAFF. Using reference TRBV2 and TRBJ1-1 for the parts outside the CDR3, the full variable domain is EPEVTQTPSHQVTQMGQEVILRCVPISNHLYFYWYRQILGQKVEFLVSFYNNEISEKSEIFDDQFSVERPDGSNFTLKIRSTKLEDSAMYFCASTAWTGGLMNTEAFFGQGTRLTVV.

The chain is built from TRBV5-4 and TRBJ1-5; unclear D gene. V lost 4 bases to trimming and J lost 5 bases, with 7 bases between them. CDR1 is SGHNT and CDR2 is YYREEE in the germline V gene (reference sequence). The CDR3 contains 12 residues. CDR3 residues: CASSAGDQPQHF. For the CDR3, the DNA is TGTGCCAGCAGCGCCGGGGATCAGCCCCAGCATTTT.

CDR3 sequence reads: CASSLAAGGWNEQFF. Here the CDR3 DNA reads TGTGCCAGCAGTTTAGCAGCGGGAGGTTGGAATGAGCAGTTCTTC. The chain joins TRBV27 to TRBJ2-1; TRBD2 aligns across 9 bases. J gave up 7 bases and V 2 bases, and 6 bases lay outside the gene matches. CDR3 length: 15 amino acids. The germline V gene encodes CDR1 MNHEY and CDR2 SMNVEV (reference sequence).

The chain employs TRBV5-6 and TRBJ2-7; 9 bases are a match to TRBD1. Germline lookup yields CDR1 SGHDT and CDR2 YYEEEE. The J segment lost 2 bases and the V segment lost 3 bases, leaving 6 bases of the junction unmatched. The CDR3 covers 15 residues. Here the CDR3 DNA reads TGTGCCAGCAGCTCGGGGACAGGGCTCACCTACGAGCAGTACTTC. Its translation is CASSSGTGLTYEQYF.

The chain recombines TRBV18 with TRBJ2-7; TRBD1 aligns across 9 bases. This CDR3 is 14 amino acids long. Trimming cost V 3 bases and J 4 bases; bases outside gene matches: 4. Germline V gives CDR1 KGHSH, CDR2 LQKENI. The CDR3 protein is CASSPSGTGYEQYF. CDR3 nucleotide sequence: TGTGCCAGCTCACCCTCCGGGACAGGGTACGAGCAGTACTTC.

V gene TRBV20-1 combines with J gene TRBJ1-5; D is unresolved. Trimming pared 3 bases from V and 4 bases from J, leaving 16 bases between. This CDR3 spans 15 amino acids. Germline CDR1 is DFQATT and CDR2 is SNEGSKA (reference sequence). CDR3 nucleotides: TGCAGTGCTAGTCTGGGGAGTCGTTCGAATCAGCCCCAGCATTTT. Protein: CSASLGSRSNQPQHF.

This chain uses TRBV5-4 with TRBJ2-5, with 11 bases aligning to TRBD1. The CDR3 runs to 15 residues. Germline V gene data show CDR1 as SGHNT and CDR2 as YYREEE (reference sequence). Losses at the gene ends were 4 bases for V and 5 bases for J; bases not matched to a gene: 7. The CDR3 bases are TGTGCCAGCAGCGGAGGACAGGGGGCCTTTGAGACCCAGTACTTC. Protein: CASSGGQGAFETQYF.

The chain couples TRBV7-9 to TRBJ2-7; possibly TRBD1 for D (5 bases). Judging by the DNA end, TRBJ2-1 fits better; the J call may be wrong. The CDR3 sequence is 15 residues long. Germline values: CDR1 SEHNR, CDR2 FQNEAQ (reference sequence). The CDR3 loop reads CASSDSLWSYNEQFF. The CDR3 DNA reads as TGTGCCAGCAGCGACAGTTTGTGGTCCTACAATGAGCAGTTCTTC.

The gene calls are TRBV27 and TRBJ2-5; TRBD2 is a possible D gene (6 bases). The germline V and J ends were trimmed by 0 bases and 8 bases, with 10 bases remaining between them. Germline V lookup: CDR1 MNHEY, CDR2 SMNVEV (reference sequence). CDR3 length equals 13 residues. CDR3 loop: CASSLSGGKTQYF. The DNA for the CDR3 is TGTGCCAGCAGTTTATCGGGCGGGAAAACCCAGTACTTC.

The chain is built from TRBV21-1 and TRBJ1-2. TRBV21-1 is given as a pseudogene. This CDR3 is 16 amino acids long. The CDR3 reads CASSKAKIRGEYGYTF. CDR3 in DNA: TGTGCCAGCAGCAAAGCGAAAATTCGTGGGGAGTATGGCTACACCTTC.

This rearrangement joins TRBV10-1 to TRBJ2-1, with D tentatively TRBD1 (6 bases). The CDR3 contains 18 residues. Germline V gene lookup returns CDR1 WNHNN and CDR2 SYGVQD (reference sequence). V was clipped by 0 bases and J by 0 bases, with 15 bases between them. The chain's CDR3 is CASSESGAGAVSYNEQFF. CDR3 in DNA: TGCGCCAGCAGTGAGTCGGGGGCAGGCGCGGTCTCCTACAATGAGCAGTTCTTC.

The chain joins TRBV24-1 to TRBJ2-7; the D gene is possibly TRBD2 (5 bases). Germline V gene lookup returns CDR1 KGHDR and CDR2 SFDVKD. This CDR3 spans 16 amino acids. Trimming left V 2 bases short and J 0 bases short, with 13 bases between. CDR3 region: CATSDSGLTNSYEQYF. In DNA, the CDR3 is TGTGCCACCAGTGATTCCGGACTGACTAACTCCTACGAGCAGTACTTC.

This rearrangement joins TRBV5-1 to TRBJ1-6; 9 nucleotides match TRBD1. The CDR3 contains 16 residues. Germline V lookup: CDR1 SGHRS, CDR2 YFSETQ. Unmatched junction bases numbered 8, after V lost 4 bases and J lost 6 bases. As DNA, the CDR3 is TGCGCCAGCAGCCTGTCCGGGACAGGGAGTAATTCACCCCTCCACTTT. This translates into CASSLSGTGSNSPLHF.

The J gene is TRBJ2-3, the V gene TRBV5-5, with 7 bases that match TRBD1. J was trimmed by 4 bases and V by 4 bases; bases with no gene match: 9. Germline V lookup: CDR1 SGHKS, CDR2 YYEKEE (reference sequence). The CDR3 covers 15 residues. For the CDR3, the DNA is TGTGCCAGCAGCGTAGGGACAGTAAGGGCAGATACGCAGTATTTT. It codes for CASSVGTVRADTQYF. Variable domain in full (rest from reference TRBV5-5 and TRBJ2-3): DAGVTQSPTHLIKTRGQQVTLRCSPISGHKSVSWYQQVLGQGPQFIFQYYEKEERGRGNFPDRFSARQFPNYSSELNVNALLLGDSALYLCASSVGTVRADTQYFGPGTRLTVL.

The genes are TRBV18 and TRBJ2-7; D may be TRBD1 (6 bases). There are 17 residues in the CDR3. Trimming took 3 bases from V and 4 from J, leaving 22 bases between them. Germline CDR1 is KGHSH and CDR2 is LQKENI. The CDR3 nucleotides read TGTGCCAGCTCACCGGCTGACAGGTCAGGGCGATTGTACGAGCAGTACTTC. Protein sequence: CASSPADRSGRLYEQYF.

The chain links TRBV7-8 to TRBJ1-2; 11 bases align to TRBD1. The CDR3 extends over 15 amino acids. CDR1 SGHVS and CDR2 FQNEAQ come from the germline V gene. V lost 5 bases to trimming and J lost 5 bases; unmatched junction nucleotides: 7. The CDR3 reads CASSPDGQGAYGYTF. The DNA of the CDR3 is TGTGCCAGCAGCCCGGATGGACAGGGGGCGTATGGCTACACCTTC. Based on the CDR3 plus reference TRBV7-8 and TRBJ1-2, the full variable domain is GAGVSQSPRYKVAKRGQDVALRCDPISGHVSLFWYQQALGQGPEFLTYFQNEAQLDKSGLPSDRFFAERPEGSVSTLKIQRTQQEDSAVYLCASSPDGQGAYGYTFGSGTRLTVV.

This clone was seen more than once but under ten times. In DNA form, the CDR3 reads TGTGCCAGCAGTCTCTCCTCTTCTAGCAATCAGCCCCAGCATTTT. This encodes CASSLSSSSNQPQHF. This rearrangement joins TRBV28 to TRBJ1-5; the D is unclear. Deletions cut 5 bases from V and 0 bases from J, with 11 bases between. The CDR3 contains 15 residues. The germline V gene has CDR1 MDHEN and CDR2 SYDVKM.

This clone was detected ten times or more. This chain links TRBV27 with TRBJ2-7; no firm D call. Trimming cost V 2 bases and J 3 bases, with 8 bases left between them. The CDR3 length is 13 residues. Germline CDR1 is MNHEY and CDR2 is SMNVEV (reference sequence). The CDR3 sequence is CASSLDPGYEQYF. CDR3 nucleotide sequence: TGTGCCAGCAGTTTAGATCCGGGCTACGAGCAGTACTTC.

The V gene is TRBV28, the J gene TRBJ2-1, with 10 bases fitting TRBD2. CDR1 is MDHEN and CDR2 is SYDVKM in the germline V gene. The CDR3 has 16 residues. The junction had 12 bases not matched to a gene; V was cut back by 7 bases and J by 6 bases. The CDR3 reads CASTLLGASGSNEQFF. The CDR3 region has the DNA TGTGCCAGCACCCTTCTGGGGGCTAGCGGGAGCAATGAGCAGTTCTTC. The whole variable domain, remainder taken from reference TRBV28 and TRBJ2-1, is DVKVTQSSRYLVKRTGEKVFLECVQDMDHENMFWYRQDPGLGLRLIYFSYDVKMKEKGDIPEGYSVSREKKERFSLILESASTNQTSMYLCASTLLGASGSNEQFFGPGTRLTVL.

The table lists this clone with a few counts. CDR3 sequence (DNA): TGTGCCACGGGGCAGCAAGCTGGAGATACGCAGTATTTT. It specifies CATGQQAGDTQYF. The chain links TRBV24-1 to TRBJ2-3; the D gene is possibly TRBD1 (5 bases). V lost 10 bases and J 5 bases, leaving 15 bases between the germline ends. This CDR3 region has 13 residues. Per the germline V gene, CDR1 is KGHDR and CDR2 is SFDVKD.

V and J are TRBV18 and TRBJ2-5, with a possible D match to TRBD2 (5 bases). This CDR3 has 14 amino acids. Germline values: CDR1 KGHSH, CDR2 LQKENI. V was trimmed by 2 bases and J by 2 bases, leaving 9 bases between them. In DNA form, the CDR3 reads TGTGCCAGCTCACCATACCGGGATCAAGAGACCCAGTACTTC. Amino acid sequence: CASSPYRDQETQYF. Full variable domain (rest looked up from reference TRBV18 and TRBJ2-5): NAGVMQNPRHLVRRRGQEARLRCSPMKGHSHVYWYRQLPEEGLKFMVYLQKENIIDESGMPKERFSAEFPKEGPSILRIQQVVRGDSAAYFCASSPYRDQETQYFGPGTRLLVL.

This clone was counted once. The junction departs from germline at one end; a sequencing error may be responsible. The rearrangement joins TRBV4-1 to TRBJ2-1; 10 bases are shared with TRBD2. The CDR3 has 14 amino acids. Per germline, CDR1 MGHRA and CDR2 YSYEKL. CDR3 sequence: CASSQESVGLASLF. The CDR3 bases are TGCGCCAGCAGCCAAGAGTCGGTGGGACTAGCGTCTCTCTTC.

This clone was seen only a few times. The rearrangement links TRBV28 to TRBJ1-5, with TRBD1 identical over 10 bases. Germline CDR1 MDHEN, CDR2 SYDVKM. The V gene end was trimmed by 5 bases and the J gene end by 8 bases; junction bases not matched to a gene: 6. This CDR3 is 14 amino acids long. The DNA for the CDR3 is TGTGCCAGCAGTCGTCCGGGACAGGGGAAGCCCCAGCATTTT. Translating it yields CASSRPGQGKPQHF.

V is TRBV5-4 and J is TRBJ2-3; D might be TRBD1 (5 bases). Germline V gene data show CDR1 as SGHNT and CDR2 as YYREEE (reference sequence). The CDR3 runs 15 residues. Between the trimmed V and J ends, which lost 1 base and 2 bases, there was a span of 11 bases. The CDR3 nucleotides are TGTGCCAGCAGCTTGTTGGCCAGGGACACAGATACGCAGTATTTT. Protein product: CASSLLARDTDTQYF. Full variable domain (rest looked up from reference TRBV5-4 and TRBJ2-3): ETGVTQSPTHLIKTRGQQVTLRCSSQSGHNTVSWYQQALGQGPQFIFQYYREEENGRGNFPPRFSGLQFPNYSSELNVNALELDDSALYLCASSLLARDTDTQYFGPGTRLTVL.